This T cell receptor (beta chain) stems from a study of blood T cell repertoires in COVID-19. On the study more broadly: Spain, Italy and the United States supplied samples that represented acute and convalescent COVID-19.

Original data processing: Amplification of reference gene primers provided the estimated nucleated cell counts. Only in-frame clones appear in the TCRdb table, and some are missing; sequencing was by immunoSEQ multiplex PCR. Clone size and the V and J calls come from that table; the DNA yielded D and trimming. The data show 88,000 or so clones, roughly 80% seen once. Germline V lookup: CDR1 MNHNS, CDR2 SASEGT. This CDR3 has 16 residues. Trimming stripped 0 bases from V and 0 bases from J, with 11 bases between. The J gene is TRBJ1-1, the V gene TRBV6-1, with D unresolved. Sequenced sample: peripheral blood. The clonotype originates from a human donor in a cohort sampled during active COVID-19. The CDR3 nucleotides are TGTGCCAGCAGTGAAGCAGTAACGGGGATGAACACTGAAGCTTTCTTT. Protein product: CASSEAVTGMNTEAFF.